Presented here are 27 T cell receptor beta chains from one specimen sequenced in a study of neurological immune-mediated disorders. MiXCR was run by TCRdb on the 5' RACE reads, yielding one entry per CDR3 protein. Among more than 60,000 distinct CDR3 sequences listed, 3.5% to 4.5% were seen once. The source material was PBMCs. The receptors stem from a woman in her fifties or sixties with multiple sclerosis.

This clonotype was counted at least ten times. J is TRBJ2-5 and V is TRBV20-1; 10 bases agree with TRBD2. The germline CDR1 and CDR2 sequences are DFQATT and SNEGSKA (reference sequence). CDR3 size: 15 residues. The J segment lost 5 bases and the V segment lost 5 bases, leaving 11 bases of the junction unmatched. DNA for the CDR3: TGCAGTGCTCTCCAAAGCGGGAGGGCCGGGGAGACCCAGTACTTC. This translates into CSALQSGRAGETQYF.

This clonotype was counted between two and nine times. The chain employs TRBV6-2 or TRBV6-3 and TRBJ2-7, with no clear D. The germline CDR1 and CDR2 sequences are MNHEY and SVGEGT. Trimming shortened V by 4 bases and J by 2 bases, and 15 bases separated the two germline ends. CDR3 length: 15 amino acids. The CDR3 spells CASSSHIGRTYEQYF. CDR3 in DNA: TGTGCCAGCAGTTCCCATATCGGACGGACCTACGAGCAGTACTTC.

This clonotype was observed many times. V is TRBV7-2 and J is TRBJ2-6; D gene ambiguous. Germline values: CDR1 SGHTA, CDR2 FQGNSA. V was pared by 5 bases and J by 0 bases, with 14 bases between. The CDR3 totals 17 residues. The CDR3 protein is CASSRRTPNSGANVLTF. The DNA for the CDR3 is TGTGCCAGCAGCCGCCGAACCCCGAACTCTGGGGCCAACGTCCTGACTTTC.

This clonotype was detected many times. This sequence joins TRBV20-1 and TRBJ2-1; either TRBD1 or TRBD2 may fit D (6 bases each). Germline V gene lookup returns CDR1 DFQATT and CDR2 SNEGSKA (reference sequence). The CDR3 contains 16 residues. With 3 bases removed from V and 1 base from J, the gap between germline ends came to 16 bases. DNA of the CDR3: TGCAGTGCTAGGATATTAGAGGGGGGTTCCTACAATGAGCAGTTCTTC. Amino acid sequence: CSARILEGGSYNEQFF.

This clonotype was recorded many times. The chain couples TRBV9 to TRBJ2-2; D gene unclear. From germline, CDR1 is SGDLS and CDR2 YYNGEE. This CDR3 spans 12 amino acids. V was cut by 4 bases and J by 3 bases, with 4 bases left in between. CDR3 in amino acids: CASSSHTGELFF. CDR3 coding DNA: TGTGCCAGCAGCTCCCACACCGGGGAGCTGTTTTTT.

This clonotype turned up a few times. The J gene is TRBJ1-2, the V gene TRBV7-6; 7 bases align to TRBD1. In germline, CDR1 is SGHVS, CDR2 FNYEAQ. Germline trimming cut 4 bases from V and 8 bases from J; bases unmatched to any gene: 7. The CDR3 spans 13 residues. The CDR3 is CASSYGKGAGYTF. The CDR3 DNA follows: TGTGCCAGCAGCTATGGAAAGGGGGCAGGCTACACCTTC.

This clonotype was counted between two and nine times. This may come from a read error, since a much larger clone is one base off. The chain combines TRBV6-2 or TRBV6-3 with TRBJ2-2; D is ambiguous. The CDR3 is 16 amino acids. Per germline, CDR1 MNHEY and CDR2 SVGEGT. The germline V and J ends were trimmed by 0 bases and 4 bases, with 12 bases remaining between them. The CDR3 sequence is CASSYSSYTFTGELFF. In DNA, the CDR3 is TGTGCCAGCAGTTACTCGAGCTACACTTTCACCGGGGAGCTGTTTTTT.

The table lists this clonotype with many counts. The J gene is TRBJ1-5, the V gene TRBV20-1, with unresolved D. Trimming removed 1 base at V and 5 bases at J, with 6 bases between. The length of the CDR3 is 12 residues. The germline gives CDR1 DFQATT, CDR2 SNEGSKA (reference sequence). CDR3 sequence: CSARGVDQPQHF. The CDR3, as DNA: TGCAGTGCTAGAGGGGTCGATCAGCCCCAGCATTTT.

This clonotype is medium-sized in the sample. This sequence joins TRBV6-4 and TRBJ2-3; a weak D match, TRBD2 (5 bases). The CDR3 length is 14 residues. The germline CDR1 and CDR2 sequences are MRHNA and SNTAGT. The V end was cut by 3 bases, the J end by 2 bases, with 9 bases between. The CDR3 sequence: CASSEEGSTDTQYF. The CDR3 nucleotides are TGTGCCAGCAGTGAAGAGGGCTCCACAGATACGCAGTATTTT.

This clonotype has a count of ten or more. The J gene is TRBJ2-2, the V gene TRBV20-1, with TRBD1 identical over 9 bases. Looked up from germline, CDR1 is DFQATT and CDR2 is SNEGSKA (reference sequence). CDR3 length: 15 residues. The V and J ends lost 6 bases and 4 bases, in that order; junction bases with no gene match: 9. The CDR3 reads CSAPNTGGLTGELFF. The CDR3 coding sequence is TGCAGTGCCCCGAACACAGGGGGCCTCACCGGGGAGCTGTTTTTT.

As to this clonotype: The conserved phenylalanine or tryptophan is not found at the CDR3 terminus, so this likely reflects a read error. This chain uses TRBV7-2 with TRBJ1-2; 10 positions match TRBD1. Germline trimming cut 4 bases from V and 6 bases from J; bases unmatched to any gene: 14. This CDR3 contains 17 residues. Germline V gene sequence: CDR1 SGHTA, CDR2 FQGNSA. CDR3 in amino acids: CASSSRTTGGGSHGYTC. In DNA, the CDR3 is TGTGCCAGCAGCTCCCGAACGACAGGGGGCGGTTCACATGGCTACACCTGC.

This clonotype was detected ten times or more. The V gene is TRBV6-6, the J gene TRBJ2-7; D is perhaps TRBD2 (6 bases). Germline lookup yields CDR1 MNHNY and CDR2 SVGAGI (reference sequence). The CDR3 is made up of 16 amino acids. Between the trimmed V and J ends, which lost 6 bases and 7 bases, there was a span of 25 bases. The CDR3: CASSHGRQTPDGEQYF. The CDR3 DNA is TGTGCCAGCAGCCACGGGAGACAGACCCCCGATGGGGAGCAGTACTTC.

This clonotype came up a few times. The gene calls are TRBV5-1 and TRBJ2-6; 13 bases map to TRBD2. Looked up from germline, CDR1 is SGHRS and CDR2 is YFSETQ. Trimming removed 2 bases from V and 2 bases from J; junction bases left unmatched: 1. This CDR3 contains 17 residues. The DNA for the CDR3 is TGCGCCAGCAGCTTACTAGCGGGAGGGCCTGGGGCCAACGTCCTGACTTTC. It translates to CASSLLAGGPGANVLTF.

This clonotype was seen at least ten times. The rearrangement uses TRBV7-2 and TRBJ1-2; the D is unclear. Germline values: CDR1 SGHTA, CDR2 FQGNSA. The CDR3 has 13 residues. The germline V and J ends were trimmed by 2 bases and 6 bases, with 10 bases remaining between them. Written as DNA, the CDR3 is TGTGCCAGCAGCTTAAGTCAGGCCGATGGCTACACCTTC. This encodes CASSLSQADGYTF.

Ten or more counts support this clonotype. CDR3 nucleotide sequence: TGCGCCAGCAGCTTGGGTAGCCCCAGCGCAGATGAGCAGTTCTTC. It yields the protein CASSLGSPSADEQFF. The rearrangement links TRBV5-1 to TRBJ2-1; no firm D call. Trimming stripped 0 bases from V and 8 bases from J, with 15 bases between. The germline CDR1 and CDR2 sequences are SGHRS and YFSETQ. The CDR3 spans 15 residues.

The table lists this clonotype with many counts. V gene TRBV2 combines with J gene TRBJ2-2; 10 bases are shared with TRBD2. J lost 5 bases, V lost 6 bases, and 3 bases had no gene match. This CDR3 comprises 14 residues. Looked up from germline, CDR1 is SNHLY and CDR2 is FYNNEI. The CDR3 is CASSLAGVTGELFF. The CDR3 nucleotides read TGTGCCAGCAGCCTAGCGGGAGTAACCGGGGAGCTGTTTTTT.

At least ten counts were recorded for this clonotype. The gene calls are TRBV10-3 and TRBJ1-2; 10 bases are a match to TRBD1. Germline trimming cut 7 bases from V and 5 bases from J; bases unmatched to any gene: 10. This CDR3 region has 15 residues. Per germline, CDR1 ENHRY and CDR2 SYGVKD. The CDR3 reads CAITPRQGAGYGYTF. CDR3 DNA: TGTGCCATCACCCCTCGACAGGGGGCAGGTTATGGCTACACCTTC.

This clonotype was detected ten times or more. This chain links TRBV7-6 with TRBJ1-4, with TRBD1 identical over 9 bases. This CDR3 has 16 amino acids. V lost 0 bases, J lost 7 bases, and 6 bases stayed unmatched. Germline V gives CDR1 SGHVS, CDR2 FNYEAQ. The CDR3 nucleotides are TGTGCCAGCAGCTTAGCTCCGGGACAGGGATTTGAAAAACTGTTTTTT. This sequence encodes CASSLAPGQGFEKLFF.

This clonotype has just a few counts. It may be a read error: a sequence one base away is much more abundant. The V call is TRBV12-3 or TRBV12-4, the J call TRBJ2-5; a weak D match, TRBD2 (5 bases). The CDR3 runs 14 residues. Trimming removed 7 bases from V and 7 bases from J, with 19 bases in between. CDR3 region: CASTFGGIEGTQYF. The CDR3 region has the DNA TGTGCCAGCACTTTTGGAGGAATTGAGGGGACCCAGTACTTC.

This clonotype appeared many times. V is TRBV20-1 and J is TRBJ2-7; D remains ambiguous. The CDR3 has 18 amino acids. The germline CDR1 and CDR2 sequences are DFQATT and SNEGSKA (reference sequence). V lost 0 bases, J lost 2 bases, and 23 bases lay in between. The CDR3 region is CSARDASTVGLRTYEQYF. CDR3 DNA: TGCAGTGCTAGAGATGCTTCGACGGTGGGTTTACGAACCTACGAGCAGTACTTC.

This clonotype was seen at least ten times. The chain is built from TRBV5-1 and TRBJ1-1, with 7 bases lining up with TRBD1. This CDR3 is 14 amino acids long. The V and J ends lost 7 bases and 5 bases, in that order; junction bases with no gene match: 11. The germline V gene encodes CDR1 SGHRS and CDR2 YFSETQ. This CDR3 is CASGPQQGGTEAFF. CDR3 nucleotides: TGCGCCAGCGGTCCACAGCAGGGGGGAACTGAAGCTTTCTTT.

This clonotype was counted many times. The CDR3 loop reads CASSLDRANTGELFF. The CDR3 DNA reads as TGTGCCAGCAGCCTCGACAGGGCTAACACCGGGGAGCTGTTTTTT. The chain employs TRBV6-5 and TRBJ2-2; 7 bases fit TRBD1. The CDR3 sequence is 15 residues long. The J segment lost 2 bases and the V segment lost 6 bases, leaving 6 bases of the junction unmatched. CDR1 is MNHEY and CDR2 is SVGAGI in the germline V gene.

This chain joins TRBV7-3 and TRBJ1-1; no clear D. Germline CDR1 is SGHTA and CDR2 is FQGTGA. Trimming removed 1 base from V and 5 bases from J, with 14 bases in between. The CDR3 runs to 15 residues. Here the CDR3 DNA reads TGTGCCAGCAGCTTAATGGGGAGTGAAGCGACTGAAGCTTTCTTT. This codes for CASSLMGSEATEAFF.

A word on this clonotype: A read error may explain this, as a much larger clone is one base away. CDR3 DNA sequence: TGTGCCACCGGGGAAAGCACAGATACGCAGTATTTT. This codes for CATGESTDTQYF. The chain uses TRBV10-3 and TRBJ2-3, with D perhaps matching TRBD2 (5 bases). The V gene lost 10 bases and the J gene lost 0 bases, with 8 bases spanning the gap. The CDR3 is 12 amino acids. Per the germline V gene, CDR1 is ENHRY and CDR2 is SYGVKD.

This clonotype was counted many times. CDR3 in amino acids: CSASPPGGSSTNEKLFF. For the CDR3, the DNA is TGCAGTGCTAGTCCCCCTGGCGGGTCGTCAACTAATGAAAAACTGTTTTTT. This chain joins TRBV20-1 and TRBJ1-4; D ambiguous. Germline assignment: CDR1 DFQATT and CDR2 SNEGSKA (reference sequence). Trimming took off 3 bases at V and 0 bases at J, with 17 bases between the two ends. The CDR3 spans 17 residues.

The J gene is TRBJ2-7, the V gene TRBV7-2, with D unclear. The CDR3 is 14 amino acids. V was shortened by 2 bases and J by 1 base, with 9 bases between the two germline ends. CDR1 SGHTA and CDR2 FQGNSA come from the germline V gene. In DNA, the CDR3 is TGTGCCAGCAGCTTATCTCACAGATCCTACGAGCAGTACTTC. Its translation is CASSLSHRSYEQYF.

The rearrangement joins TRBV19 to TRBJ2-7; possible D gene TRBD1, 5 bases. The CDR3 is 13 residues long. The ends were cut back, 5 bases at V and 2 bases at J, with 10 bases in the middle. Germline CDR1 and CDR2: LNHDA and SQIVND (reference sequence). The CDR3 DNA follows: TGTGCCAGTAGTTTTGACAGAACCTACGAGCAGTACTTC. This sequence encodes CASSFDRTYEQYF.